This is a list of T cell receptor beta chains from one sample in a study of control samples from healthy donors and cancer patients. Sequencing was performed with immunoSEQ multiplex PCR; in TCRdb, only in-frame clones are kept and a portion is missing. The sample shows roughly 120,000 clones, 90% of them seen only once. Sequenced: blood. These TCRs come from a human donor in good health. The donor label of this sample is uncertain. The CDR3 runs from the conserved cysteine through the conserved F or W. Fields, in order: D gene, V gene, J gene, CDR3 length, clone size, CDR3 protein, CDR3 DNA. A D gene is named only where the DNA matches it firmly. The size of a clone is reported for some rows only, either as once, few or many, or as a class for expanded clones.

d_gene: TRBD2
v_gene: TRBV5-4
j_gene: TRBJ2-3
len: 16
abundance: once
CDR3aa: CASSPGLAGGQDTQYF
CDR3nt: TGTGCCAGCAGCCCAGGACTAGCGGGGGGGCAAGATACGCAGTATTTT

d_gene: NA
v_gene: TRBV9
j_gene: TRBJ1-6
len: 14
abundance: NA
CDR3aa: CASSTGQGNSPLHF
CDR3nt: TGTGCCAGCAGTACGGGGCAGGGGAATTCACCCCTCCACTTT

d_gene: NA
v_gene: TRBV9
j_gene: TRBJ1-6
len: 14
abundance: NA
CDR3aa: CASSAGRTDSPLHF
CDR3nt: TGTGCCAGCAGCGCGGGCCGGACAGATTCACCCCTCCACTTT

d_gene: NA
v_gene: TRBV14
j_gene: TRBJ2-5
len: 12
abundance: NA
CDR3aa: CASSQIGETQYF
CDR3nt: TGTGCCAGCAGCCAAATAGGGGAGACCCAGTACTTC

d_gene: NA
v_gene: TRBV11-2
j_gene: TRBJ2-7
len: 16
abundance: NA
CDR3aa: CASSLYETESFYEQYF
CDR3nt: TGTGCCAGCAGCTTATACGAGACAGAAAGCTTCTACGAGCAGTACTTC

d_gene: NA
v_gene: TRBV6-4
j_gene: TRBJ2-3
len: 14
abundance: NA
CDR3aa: CASSSGQGADTQYF
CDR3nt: TGTGCCAGCAGTAGTGGACAAGGCGCAGATACGCAGTATTTT

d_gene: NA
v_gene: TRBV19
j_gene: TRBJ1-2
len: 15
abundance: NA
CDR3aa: CASRPGPESNYGYTF
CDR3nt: TGTGCCAGTAGGCCCGGGCCGGAAAGCAATTATGGCTACACCTTC

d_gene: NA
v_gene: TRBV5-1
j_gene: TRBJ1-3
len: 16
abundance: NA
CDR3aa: CASSLSSTASGNTIYF
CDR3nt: TGCGCCAGCAGCTTGTCCTCAACAGCCTCTGGAAACACCATATATTTT

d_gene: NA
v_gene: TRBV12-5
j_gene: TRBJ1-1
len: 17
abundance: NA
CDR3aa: CASGLARGRQLNTEAFF
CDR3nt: TGTGCTAGTGGTTTGGCCCGTGGAAGGCAGCTGAACACTGAAGCTTTCTTT

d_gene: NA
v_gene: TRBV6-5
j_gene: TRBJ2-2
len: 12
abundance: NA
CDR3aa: CASQLNTGELFF
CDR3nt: TGTGCCTCCCAGTTGAACACCGGGGAGCTGTTTTTT

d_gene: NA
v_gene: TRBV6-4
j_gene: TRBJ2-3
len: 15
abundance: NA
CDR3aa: CASSTETGGTDTQYF
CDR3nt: TGTGCCAGCAGCACCGAGACAGGAGGCACAGATACGCAGTATTTT

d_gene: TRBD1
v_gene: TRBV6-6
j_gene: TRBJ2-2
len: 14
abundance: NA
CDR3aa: CASTGQGRTGELFF
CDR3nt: TGTGCCAGCACCGGACAGGGTCGCACCGGGGAGCTGTTTTTT

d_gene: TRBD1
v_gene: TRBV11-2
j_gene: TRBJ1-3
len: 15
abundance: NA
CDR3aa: CASSLLPGQGNTIYF
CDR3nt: TGTGCCAGCAGCTTACTTCCGGGACAGGGAAACACCATATATTTT

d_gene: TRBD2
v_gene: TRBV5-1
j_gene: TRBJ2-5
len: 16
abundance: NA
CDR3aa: CASSLDPAGAKETQYF
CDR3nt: TGCGCCAGCAGCTTGGACCCAGCGGGGGCAAAAGAGACCCAGTACTTC

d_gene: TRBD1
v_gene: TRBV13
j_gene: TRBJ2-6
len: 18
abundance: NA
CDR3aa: CASSYPRGPSSGANVLTF
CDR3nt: TGTGCCAGCAGCTACCCCAGGGGGCCAAGCTCTGGGGCCAACGTCCTGACTTTC

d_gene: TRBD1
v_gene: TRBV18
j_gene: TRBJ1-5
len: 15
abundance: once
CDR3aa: CASSQGRTGGQPQHF
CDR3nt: TGTGCCAGCTCTCAAGGCAGGACAGGGGGGCAGCCCCAGCATTTT

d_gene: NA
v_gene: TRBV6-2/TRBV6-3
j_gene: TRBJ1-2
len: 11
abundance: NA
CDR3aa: CASSYEVGYTF
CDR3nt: TGTGCCAGCAGTTACGAGGTTGGCTACACCTTC

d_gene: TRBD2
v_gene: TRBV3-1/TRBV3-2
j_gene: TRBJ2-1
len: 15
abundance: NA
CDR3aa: CASSQVGWGGDEQFF
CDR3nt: TGTGCCAGCAGCCAAGTCGGGTGGGGGGGGGATGAGCAGTTCTTC

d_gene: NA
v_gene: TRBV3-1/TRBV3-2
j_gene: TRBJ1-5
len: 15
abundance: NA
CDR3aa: CASSQDAGNGQPQHF
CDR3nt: TGTGCCAGCAGCCAAGATGCGGGTAATGGCCAGCCCCAGCATTTT

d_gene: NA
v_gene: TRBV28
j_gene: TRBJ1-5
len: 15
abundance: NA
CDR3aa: CASSGSGLRNQPQHF
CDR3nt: TGTGCCAGCAGTGGAAGCGGGCTTCGCAATCAGCCCCAGCATTTT

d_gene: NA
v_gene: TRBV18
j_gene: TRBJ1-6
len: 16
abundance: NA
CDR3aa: CASSPKGSSYNSPLHF
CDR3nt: TGTGCCAGCTCACCGAAGGGGAGCTCCTATAATTCACCCCTCCACTTT

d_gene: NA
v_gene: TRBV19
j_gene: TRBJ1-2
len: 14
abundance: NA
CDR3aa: CASSLGTSNYGYTF
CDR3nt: TGTGCCAGTAGCCTGGGGACATCTAACTATGGCTACACCTTC

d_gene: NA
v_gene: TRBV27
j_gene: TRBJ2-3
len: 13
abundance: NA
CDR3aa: CASRDSYTDTQYF
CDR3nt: TGTGCCAGCCGGGACTCTTACACAGATACGCAGTATTTT

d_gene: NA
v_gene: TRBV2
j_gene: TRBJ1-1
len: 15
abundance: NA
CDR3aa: CASSYQGGGNTEAFF
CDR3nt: TGTGCCAGCAGTTATCAGGGAGGGGGGAACACTGAAGCTTTCTTT

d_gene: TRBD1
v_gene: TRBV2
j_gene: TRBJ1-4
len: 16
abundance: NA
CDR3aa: CASSVRRTGPNEKLFF
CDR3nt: TGTGCCAGCAGTGTGAGACGGACAGGGCCTAATGAAAAACTGTTTTTT

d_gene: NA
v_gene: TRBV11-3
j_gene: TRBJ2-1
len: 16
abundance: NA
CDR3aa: CASSPSRGPGWNEQFF
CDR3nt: TGTGCCAGCAGCCCCTCCCGGGGCCCCGGGTGGAATGAGCAGTTCTTC

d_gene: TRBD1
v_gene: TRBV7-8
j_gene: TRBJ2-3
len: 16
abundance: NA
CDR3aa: CASSLVSGTGGETQYF
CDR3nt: TGTGCCAGCAGCTTAGTCAGCGGGACAGGGGGCGAAACGCAGTATTTT

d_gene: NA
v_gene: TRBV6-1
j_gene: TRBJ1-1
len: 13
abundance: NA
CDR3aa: CASWLSQNTEAFF
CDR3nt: TGTGCCAGCTGGCTAAGTCAGAACACTGAAGCTTTCTTT

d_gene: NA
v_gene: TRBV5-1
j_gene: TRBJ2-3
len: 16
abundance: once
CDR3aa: CASSPPTGGLEDTQYF
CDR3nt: TGCGCCAGCAGCCCGCCGACAGGTGGATTGGAAGATACGCAGTATTTT

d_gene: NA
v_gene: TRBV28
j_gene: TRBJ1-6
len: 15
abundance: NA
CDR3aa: CASSFPGHYNSPLHF
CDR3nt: TGTGCCAGCAGTTTCCCAGGGCATTATAATTCACCCCTCCACTTT

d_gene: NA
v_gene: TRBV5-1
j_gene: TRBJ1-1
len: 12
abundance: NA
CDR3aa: CASSLSQGGAFF
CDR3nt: TGCGCCAGCAGCTTGTCGCAGGGAGGAGCTTTCTTT

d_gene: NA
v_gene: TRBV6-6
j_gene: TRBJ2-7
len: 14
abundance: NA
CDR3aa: CASSYGTKTYEQYF
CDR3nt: TGTGCCAGCAGTTATGGCACAAAAACCTACGAGCAGTACTTC

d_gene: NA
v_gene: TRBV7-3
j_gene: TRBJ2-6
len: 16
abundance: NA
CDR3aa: CASSPQAYSGANVLTF
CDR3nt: TGTGCCAGCAGTCCCCAGGCATACTCTGGGGCCAACGTCCTGACTTTC

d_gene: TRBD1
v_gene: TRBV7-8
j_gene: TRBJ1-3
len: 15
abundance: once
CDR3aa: CASSLDRGLGNTIYF
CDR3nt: TGTGCCAGCAGCTTAGACAGGGGGCTTGGAAACACCATATATTTT

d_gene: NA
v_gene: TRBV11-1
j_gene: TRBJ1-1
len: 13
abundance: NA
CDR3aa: CASSPKTHTEAFF
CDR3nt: TGTGCCAGCAGCCCTAAGACCCACACTGAAGCTTTCTTT

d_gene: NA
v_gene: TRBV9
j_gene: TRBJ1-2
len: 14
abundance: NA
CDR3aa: CASSVERGVGGYTF
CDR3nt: TGTGCCAGCAGCGTAGAGAGGGGTGTGGGCGGCTACACCTTC

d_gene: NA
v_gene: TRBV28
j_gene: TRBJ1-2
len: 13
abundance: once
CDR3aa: CASKLRDDYGYTF
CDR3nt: TGTGCCAGCAAGCTCAGGGACGACTATGGCTACACCTTC

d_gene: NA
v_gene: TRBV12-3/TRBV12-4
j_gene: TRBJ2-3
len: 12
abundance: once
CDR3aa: CASSLSEDTQYF
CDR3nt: TGTGCCAGCAGTTTATCGGAGGATACGCAGTATTTT

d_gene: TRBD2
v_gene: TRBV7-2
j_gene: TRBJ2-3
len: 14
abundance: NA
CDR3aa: CASTVLAGYPPQYF
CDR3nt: TGTGCCAGCACCGTACTAGCGGGGTACCCCCCGCAGTATTTT

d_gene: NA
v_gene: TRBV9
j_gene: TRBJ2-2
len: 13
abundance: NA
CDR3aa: CASSVGGSGELFF
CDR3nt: TGTGCCAGCAGCGTAGGTGGGTCCGGGGAGCTGTTTTTT

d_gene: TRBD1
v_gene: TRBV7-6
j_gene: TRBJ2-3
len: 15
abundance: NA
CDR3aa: CASSPGTGRTDTQYF
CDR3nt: TGTGCCAGCAGCCCCGGGACAGGGAGGACAGATACGCAGTATTTT

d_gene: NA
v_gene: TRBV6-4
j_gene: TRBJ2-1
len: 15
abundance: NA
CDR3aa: CASRPGPAESGEQFF
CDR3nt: TGTGCCAGCAGGCCTGGGCCTGCTGAGTCGGGTGAGCAGTTCTTC

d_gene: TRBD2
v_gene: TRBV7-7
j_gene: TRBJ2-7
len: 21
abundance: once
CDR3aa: CASSLTVSRTSQARPSYEQYF
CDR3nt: TGTGCTAGCAGCTTAACGGTCTCCCGGACTAGCCAAGCCCGACCATCCTACGAGCAGTACTTC

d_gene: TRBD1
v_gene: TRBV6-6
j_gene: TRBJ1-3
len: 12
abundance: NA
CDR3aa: CASSEGAYTIYF
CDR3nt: TGTGCCAGCAGCGAGGGGGCTTACACCATATATTTT

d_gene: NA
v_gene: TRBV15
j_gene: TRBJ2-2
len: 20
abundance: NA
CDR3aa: CATSRDIDGRVFRVGGELFF
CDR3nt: TGTGCCACCAGCAGAGATATCGATGGCAGGGTGTTTAGGGTAGGCGGGGAGCTGTTTTTT

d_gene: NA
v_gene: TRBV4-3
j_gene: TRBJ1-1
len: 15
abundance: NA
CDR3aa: CASSQDGSLHTEAFF
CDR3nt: TGCGCCAGCAGCCAAGATGGCAGCTTGCACACTGAAGCTTTCTTT

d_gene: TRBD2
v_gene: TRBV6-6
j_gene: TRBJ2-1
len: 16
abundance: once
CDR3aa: CASSSTASGAYNEQFF
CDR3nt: TGTGCCAGCAGTTCAACGGCTAGCGGGGCTTACAATGAGCAGTTCTTC